This passage covers 13 T cell receptor beta chains from one sample sequenced in a study of cytomegalovirus exposure and HLA in healthy donors (dated by TCRdb to about 2017). Receptor amplification or capture employed the immunoSEQ multiplex PCR assay. For the multiplex PCR, a mixture combining 60 forward primers for TCR Vbeta segments and 13 reverse primers for TCR Jbeta segments was used. Drawn from immuneACCESS, this table holds only the in-frame rearrangements with V and J called that TCRdb kept. Clones are partly lost; checked studies trace under half to an unresolved V gene and leave the rest unexplained. Counted in this sample were approximately 120,000 clones; approximately 80% of them appeared once. The ten largest clonotypes hold about 3.5% of the sample. Material: PBMCs. The receptors originated from a middle-aged man in good health and CMV-seronegative.

The chain recombines TRBV11-2 with TRBJ2-1; 10 bases are shared with TRBD2. V shed 0 bases and J 9 bases; nucleotides not matched to a gene: 8. The CDR3 contains 16 residues. Per germline, CDR1 SGHAT and CDR2 FQNNGV. CDR3 residues: CASSLDGSGGAVEQFF. The CDR3, as DNA: TGTGCCAGCAGCTTAGATGGAAGCGGGGGGGCCGTTGAGCAGTTCTTC.

V gene TRBV6-5 combines with J gene TRBJ1-2; tentative D call: TRBD1 (6 bases). In germline, CDR1 is MNHEY, CDR2 SVGAGI. V was trimmed by 8 bases and J by 8 bases, leaving 15 bases between them. The CDR3 runs to 12 residues. Here the CDR3 reads CASSGRGDGYTF. CDR3 coding DNA: TGTGCCAGCTCGGGGAGGGGGGACGGCTACACCTTC.

The chain carries TRBV18 and TRBJ2-7; D not resolved. V was shortened by 6 bases and J by 4 bases, with 13 bases between the two germline ends. Germline CDR1 and CDR2: KGHSH and LQKENI. The CDR3 contains 13 residues. The CDR3 DNA is TGTGCCAGCTCCCCTACCGCGAGGTACGAGCAGTACTTC. Residues: CASSPTARYEQYF. The full variable domain, with the rest looked up from reference TRBV18 and TRBJ2-7, is NAGVMQNPRHLVRRRGQEARLRCSPMKGHSHVYWYRQLPEEGLKFMVYLQKENIIDESGMPKERFSAEFPKEGPSILRIQQVVRGDSAAYFCASSPTARYEQYFGPGTRLTVT.

The genes are TRBV19 and TRBJ1-2; no clear D. Per the germline V gene, CDR1 is LNHDA and CDR2 is SQIVND (reference sequence). This CDR3 comprises 15 residues. V was trimmed by 6 bases and J by 2 bases, leaving 16 bases between them. The CDR3 DNA follows: TGTGCCAGTAGCCCCACCTCAGGAACCAACTATGGCTACACCTTC. It is translated as CASSPTSGTNYGYTF.

The genes are TRBV27 and TRBJ2-2, with D tentatively TRBD1 (6 bases). This CDR3 has 13 amino acids. From germline, CDR1 is MNHEY and CDR2 SMNVEV (reference sequence). V gave up 6 bases and J gave up 3 bases, with 8 bases separating them. Written as DNA, the CDR3 is TGTGCCAGCAGCCCAGGGGACACCGGGGAGCTGTTTTTT. Its translation is CASSPGDTGELFF.

The chain recombines TRBV5-4 with TRBJ2-4; 7 positions agree with TRBD1. CDR3 size: 16 residues. V was pared by 4 bases and J by 2 bases, with 9 bases of the junction left unmatched. Germline assignment: CDR1 SGHNT and CDR2 YYREEE (reference sequence). The CDR3 spells CASSPTGDVTKNIQYF. The DNA for the CDR3 is TGTGCCAGCAGCCCTACAGGGGATGTAACCAAAAACATTCAGTACTTC.

V and J are TRBV4-2 and TRBJ2-5; 8 positions agree with TRBD1. Germline CDR1 is LGHNA and CDR2 is YNFKEQ. The CDR3 spans 16 residues. Losses at the gene ends were 0 bases for V and 7 bases for J; bases not matched to a gene: 10. DNA of the CDR3: TGTGCCAGCAGCCAAGAGGGGTCAGGGGGCTCGGTGACCCAGTACTTC. It encodes CASSQEGSGGSVTQYF.

This clone turned up a few times. The rearrangement joins TRBV7-2 to TRBJ2-7, with TRBD1 matching over 9 bases. The CDR3 is 15 amino acids. V dropped 5 bases and J dropped 6; count of bases not matched to a gene: 11. Germline assignment: CDR1 SGHTA and CDR2 FQGNSA. CDR3: CASSRSPGQGTEQYF. The CDR3 DNA reads TGTGCCAGCAGCAGGTCTCCGGGACAGGGAACCGAGCAGTACTTC.

The V call is TRBV19, the J call TRBJ1-2, with 9 bases lining up with TRBD1. The CDR3 has 17 amino acids. Trimming at V came to 0 bases and at J to 6 bases, leaving 11 bases not matched to a gene. The germline V gene encodes CDR1 LNHDA and CDR2 SQIVND (reference sequence). CDR3 protein: CASSIDLFGDRDHGYTF. CDR3 nucleotide sequence: TGTGCCAGTAGTATAGATCTATTTGGGGACAGGGACCATGGCTACACCTTC.

This chain connects TRBV5-4 to TRBJ2-7; no definite D call. CDR3 length equals 14 residues. The V gene lost 1 base and the J gene lost 3 bases, with 11 bases spanning the gap. Germline values: CDR1 SGHNT, CDR2 YYREEE (reference sequence). The CDR3 region is CASSLITSGYEQYF. In DNA form, the CDR3 reads TGTGCCAGCAGCTTGATAACGTCCGGCTACGAGCAGTACTTC.

This CDR3 reads CASSKTGQSTF. The CDR3 coding sequence is TGTGCCAGCAGCAAGACAGGGCAGAGCACCTTC. The chain uses TRBV28 and TRBJ1-2; TRBD1 agrees at 7 bases. The V segment lost 6 bases and the J segment 13 bases; nucleotides outside the gene matches: 8. The V gene's germline CDR1 is MDHEN and CDR2 SYDVKM. CDR3 length: 11 residues.

V usage is TRBV9 and J usage is TRBJ2-3, with D possibly being TRBD2 (6 bases). The CDR3 sequence is 15 residues long. V was clipped by 2 bases and J by 2 bases, with 12 bases between them. Per germline, CDR1 SGDLS and CDR2 YYNGEE. The CDR3, as DNA: TGTGCCAGCAGCGTCGGAGGGGCTCACACAGATACGCAGTATTTT. It is translated as CASSVGGAHTDTQYF. The variable domain in full, with the rest retrieved from reference TRBV9 and TRBJ2-3, is DSGVTQTPKHLITATGQRVTLRCSPRSGDLSVYWYQQSLDQGLQFLIQYYNGEERAKGNILERFSAQQFPDLHSELNLSSLELGDSALYFCASSVGGAHTDTQYFGPGTRLTVL.

The chain is built from TRBV30 and TRBJ2-4; TRBD1 might be the D (7 bases). The CDR3 has 13 amino acids. Per the germline V gene, CDR1 is GTSNPN and CDR2 is SVGIG (reference sequence). The V end was cut by 5 bases, the J end by 6 bases, with 14 bases between. CDR3 in amino acids: CAWGGTVGNIQYF. Here the CDR3 DNA reads TGTGCCTGGGGCGGGACAGTCGGAAACATTCAGTACTTC. Together with reference TRBV30 and TRBJ2-4, the CDR3 gives the full variable domain: SQTIHQWPATLVQPVGSPLSLECTVEGTSNPNLYWYRQAAGRGLQLLFYSVGIGQISSEVPQNLSASRPQDRQFILSSKKLLLSDSGFYLCAWGGTVGNIQYFGAGTRLSVL.